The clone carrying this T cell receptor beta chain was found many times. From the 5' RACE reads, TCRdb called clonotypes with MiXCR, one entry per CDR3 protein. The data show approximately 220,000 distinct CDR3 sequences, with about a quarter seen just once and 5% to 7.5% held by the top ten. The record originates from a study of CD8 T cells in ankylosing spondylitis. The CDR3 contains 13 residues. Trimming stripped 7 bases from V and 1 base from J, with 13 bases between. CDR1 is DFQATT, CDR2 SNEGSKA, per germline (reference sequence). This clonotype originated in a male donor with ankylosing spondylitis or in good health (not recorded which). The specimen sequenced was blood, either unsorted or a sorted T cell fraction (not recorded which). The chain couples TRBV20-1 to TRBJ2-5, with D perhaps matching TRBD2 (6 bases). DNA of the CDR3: TGCAGTGTCACTAGCTATTCCCAAGAGACCCAGTACTTC. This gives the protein CSVTSYSQETQYF.